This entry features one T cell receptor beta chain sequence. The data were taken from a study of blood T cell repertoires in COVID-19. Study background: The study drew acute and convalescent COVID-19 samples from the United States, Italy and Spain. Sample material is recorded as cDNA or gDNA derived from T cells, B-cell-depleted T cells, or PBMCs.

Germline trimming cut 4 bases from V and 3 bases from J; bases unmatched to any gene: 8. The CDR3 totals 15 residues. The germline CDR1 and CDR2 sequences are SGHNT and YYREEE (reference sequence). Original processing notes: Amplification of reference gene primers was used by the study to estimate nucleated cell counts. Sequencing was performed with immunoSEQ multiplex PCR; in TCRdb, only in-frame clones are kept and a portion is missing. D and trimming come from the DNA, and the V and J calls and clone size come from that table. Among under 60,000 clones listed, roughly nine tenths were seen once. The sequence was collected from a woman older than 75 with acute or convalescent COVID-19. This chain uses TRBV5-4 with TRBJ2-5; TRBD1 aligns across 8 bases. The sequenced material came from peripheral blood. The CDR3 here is CASSPYTGGKETQYF. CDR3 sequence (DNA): TGTGCCAGCAGCCCGTACACAGGGGGTAAAGAGACCCAGTACTTC.